A single sample is the source of the 27 T cell receptor beta chains below, sequenced in a study of blood T cell repertoires in COVID-19. Using immunoSEQ multiplex PCR, the repertoire was profiled, and TCRdb retains in-frame clones only, with some absent. The data show around 140,000 clones, with about four fifths seen just once and 3% to 4.5% held by the top ten. Sequenced sample: peripheral blood. The receptors here all came from a man in his 70s who had recovered from COVID-19.

This chain connects TRBV27 to TRBJ1-2; the match to TRBD1 covers 8 bases. V was pared by 6 bases and J by 0 bases, with 3 bases of the junction left unmatched. The germline gives CDR1 MNHEY, CDR2 SMNVEV (reference sequence). This CDR3 is 14 amino acids long. The CDR3 is CASRDRGANYGYTF. The CDR3 nucleotides read TGTGCCAGCAGAGACAGGGGAGCTAACTATGGCTACACCTTC.

The chain joins TRBV7-8 to TRBJ1-1; D is unresolved. Trimming stripped 1 base from V and 3 bases from J, with 15 bases between. The CDR3 consists of 16 residues. Germline loops: CDR1 SGHVS, CDR2 FQNEAQ. The CDR3 loop reads CASSLDRLGIHTEAFF. CDR3 DNA sequence: TGTGCCAGCAGCTTAGATAGACTTGGTATTCACACTGAAGCTTTCTTT.

The chain carries TRBV19 and TRBJ1-1; 10 bases map to TRBD1. The CDR3 is 10 amino acids. V dropped 9 bases and J dropped 11; count of bases not matched to a gene: 3. Germline CDR1 LNHDA, CDR2 SQIVND (reference sequence). DNA of the CDR3: TGTGCCAGGGGGACAGGGGTGGCTTTCTTT. This gives the protein CARGTGVAFF.

This clone was seen repeatedly, ten times or more. The chain recombines TRBV7-8 with TRBJ1-6; D is unclear. V was cut by 4 bases and J by 10 bases, with 11 bases left in between. This CDR3 is 13 amino acids long. Germline V gives CDR1 SGHVS, CDR2 FQNEAQ. The CDR3 region is CASSSPSGSPLHF. The CDR3 nucleotides read TGTGCCAGCAGCTCACCCTCGGGGTCACCCCTCCACTTT.

The rearrangement links TRBV5-4 to TRBJ2-1, with D possibly TRBD2 on 7 matching bases. Per germline, CDR1 SGHNT and CDR2 YYREEE (reference sequence). The CDR3 has 15 residues. Trimming pared 2 bases from V and 7 bases from J, leaving 16 bases between. For the CDR3, the DNA is TGTGCCAGCAGCTTAGGAGGGGGGGTGATGAATGAGCAGTTCTTC. Residues: CASSLGGGVMNEQFF. Full variable domain (remainder filled in from reference TRBV5-4 and TRBJ2-1): ETGVTQSPTHLIKTRGQQVTLRCSSQSGHNTVSWYQQALGQGPQFIFQYYREEENGRGNFPPRFSGLQFPNYSSELNVNALELDDSALYLCASSLGGGVMNEQFFGPGTRLTVL.

The chain employs TRBV5-1 and TRBJ2-7, with TRBD1 matching 8 bases. Germline trimming cut 2 bases from V and 6 bases from J; bases unmatched to any gene: 7. The CDR3 length is 14 residues. Looked up from germline, CDR1 is SGHRS and CDR2 is YFSETQ. The CDR3 nucleotides read TGCGCCAGCAGCTTAACAGGGGGTTCGAGCGAGCAGTACTTC. Amino acids: CASSLTGGSSEQYF.

The chain employs TRBV6-1 and TRBJ1-1; D might be TRBD1 (5 bases). The length of the CDR3 is 12 residues. V was clipped by 3 bases and J by 11 bases, with 13 bases between them. Germline V gene data show CDR1 as MNHNS and CDR2 as SASEGT. The DNA for the CDR3 is TGTGCCAGCAGTGAGACAACAGGATTGGCTTTCTTT. Translated: CASSETTGLAFF.

The genes are TRBV29-1 and TRBJ2-1, with a tentative D call TRBD2 (6 bases). CDR1 and CDR2 from the germline V gene are SQVTM and ANQGSEA. The CDR3 totals 10 residues. V lost 5 bases and J lost 8, with 7 bases in between. The CDR3 DNA sequence: TGCAGCGTTCGGGAGTATGAGCAGTTCTTC. This translates into CSVREYEQFF.

This clone was observed a single time. V is TRBV5-1 and J is TRBJ2-2; TRBD2 might be the D (5 bases). The CDR3 totals 14 residues. With 4 bases removed from V and 4 bases from J, the gap between germline ends came to 11 bases. Germline-derived CDR1 and CDR2 are SGHRS and YFSETQ. The CDR3 here is CASSTGGPTGELFF. CDR3 DNA: TGCGCCAGCAGCACCGGAGGACCCACCGGGGAGCTGTTTTTT.

Many counts were recorded for this clone. The chain joins TRBV27 to TRBJ2-3; 8 bases match TRBD2. The CDR3 has 16 residues. V dropped 2 bases and J dropped 3; count of bases not matched to a gene: 7. The germline V gene encodes CDR1 MNHEY and CDR2 SMNVEV (reference sequence). CDR3 sequence reads: CASSLTSGKRTDTQYF. The CDR3 bases are TGTGCCAGCAGTTTAACTAGCGGTAAGCGAACAGATACGCAGTATTTT.

V gene TRBV7-2 combines with J gene TRBJ1-3; TRBD1 aligns across 7 bases. The germline V gene has CDR1 SGHTA and CDR2 FQGNSA. Trimming took 4 bases from V and 4 from J; bases not matched to a gene: 7. The CDR3 loop spans 15 amino acids. The CDR3 sequence: CASSSSRGPGNTIYF. DNA for the CDR3: TGTGCCAGCAGCTCTTCTAGGGGGCCAGGAAACACCATATATTTT.

The V call is TRBV3-1 (or the pseudogene TRBV3-2), the J call TRBJ2-1, with TRBD1 as a possible D gene (5 bases). Looked up from germline, CDR1 is LGHDT and CDR2 is YNNKEL (reference sequence). The CDR3 sequence is 12 residues long. Trimming cost V 3 bases and J 10 bases, with 10 bases left between them. In DNA form, the CDR3 reads TGTGCCAGCAGCCAGGGTAGGGGAGAGCAGTTCTTC. It specifies CASSQGRGEQFF.

The J gene is TRBJ1-1, the V gene TRBV7-9, with 11 bases fitting TRBD1. Germline V gene sequence: CDR1 SEHNR, CDR2 FQNEAQ (reference sequence). Trimming removed 4 bases from V and 2 bases from J; junction bases left unmatched: 3. This CDR3 region has 15 residues. This CDR3 reads CASSSGQGANTEAFF. The CDR3 bases are TGTGCCAGCAGCTCCGGACAGGGGGCAAACACTGAAGCTTTCTTT.

This chain links TRBV6-5 with TRBJ2-1; D gene uncertain. This CDR3 contains 13 residues. The germline V and J ends were trimmed by 6 bases and 9 bases, with 15 bases remaining between them. CDR1 and CDR2 (germline): MNHEY, SVGAGI. The CDR3 spells CASRILGVSEQFF. CDR3 in DNA: TGTGCCAGCAGAATACTTGGAGTGTCTGAGCAGTTCTTC.

The V gene is TRBV10-1, the J gene TRBJ2-5; D may be TRBD1 (6 bases). The ends were cut back, 4 bases at V and 3 bases at J, with 12 bases in the middle. CDR1 WNHNN and CDR2 SYGVQD come from the germline V gene (reference sequence). CDR3 size: 14 residues. In DNA, the CDR3 is TGCGCCAGCAGTGGAGGGGGACATGAAGAGACCCAGTACTTC. It translates to CASSGGGHEETQYF.

This clone was found once. The chain uses TRBV10-2 and TRBJ2-7; 10 bases agree with TRBD1. There are 14 residues in the CDR3. The V gene end was trimmed by 6 bases and the J gene end by 4 bases; junction bases not matched to a gene: 6. Germline CDR1 and CDR2: WSHSY and SAAADI. The CDR3 spells CASRVDRGQYEQYF. DNA of the CDR3: TGCGCCAGCAGAGTTGACAGGGGGCAGTACGAGCAGTACTTC.

The chain recombines TRBV2 with TRBJ2-7, with 7 bases lining up with TRBD2. This CDR3 region has 14 residues. CDR1 and CDR2 (germline): SNHLY, FYNNEI. V dropped 5 bases and J dropped 4; count of bases not matched to a gene: 8. The CDR3 is CASSLLAEFYEQYF. CDR3 DNA: TGTGCCAGCAGTTTGCTAGCGGAATTTTACGAGCAGTACTTC.

A single count supports this clone. The V gene is TRBV11-2, the J gene TRBJ2-1; 7 bases line up with TRBD2. Germline values: CDR1 SGHAT, CDR2 FQNNGV. This CDR3 region has 16 residues. V was pared by 2 bases and J by 4 bases, with 8 bases of the junction left unmatched. The CDR3 region has the DNA TGTGCCAGCAGCTTAATCGTGGGAGGGCCATACAATGAGCAGTTCTTC. Amino acid sequence: CASSLIVGGPYNEQFF.

The chain is built from TRBV10-3 and TRBJ1-5; the match to TRBD1 covers 8 bases. In germline, CDR1 is ENHRY, CDR2 SYGVKD. This CDR3 region has 14 residues. V trimming: 3 bases; J trimming: 6 bases; junction bases outside the gene matches: 4. The CDR3 region has the DNA TGTGCCATCAGTGATGGACAGGGTGCTCAGCCCCAGCATTTT. Encoded protein: CAISDGQGAQPQHF.

The chain links TRBV29-1 to TRBJ2-3, with 7 bases matching TRBD2. Germline values: CDR1 SQVTM, CDR2 ANQGSEA. The CDR3 is made up of 12 amino acids. The V gene end was trimmed by 4 bases and the J gene end by 8 bases; junction bases not matched to a gene: 6. For the CDR3, the DNA is TGCAGCGTTGCCACTAGCGAACGTACGCAGTATTTT. Its translation is CSVATSERTQYF.

The gene calls are TRBV7-2 and TRBJ2-2; TRBD2 agrees at 8 bases. Trimming took 5 bases from V and 7 from J; bases not matched to a gene: 3. This CDR3 has 13 residues. Per the germline V gene, CDR1 is SGHTA and CDR2 is FQGNSA. The CDR3 DNA is TGTGCCAGCAGCCTGACTAGCGTCGGGGAGCTGTTTTTT. Residues: CASSLTSVGELFF.

The chain uses TRBV7-6 and TRBJ2-7; possibly TRBD2 for D (6 bases). The CDR3 has 12 amino acids. Germline CDR1 is SGHVS and CDR2 is FNYEAQ. V was cut by 6 bases and J by 7 bases, with 13 bases left in between. DNA for the CDR3: TGTGCCAGCAGTTTGAGGCGGGAAGAGCAGTACTTC. Its protein is CASSLRREEQYF. The whole variable domain, filled in from reference TRBV7-6 and TRBJ2-7, reads GAGVSQSPRYKVTKRGQDVALRCDPISGHVSLYWYRQALGQGPEFLTYFNYEAQQDKSGLPNDRFSAERPEGSISTLTIQRTEQRDSAMYRCASSLRREEQYFGPGTRLTVT.

The chain has TRBV15 and TRBJ2-4; the match to TRBD2 covers 7 bases. CDR3 length equals 18 residues. Germline assignment: CDR1 LNHNV and CDR2 YYDKDF (reference sequence). The junction had 15 bases not matched to a gene; V was cut back by 0 bases and J by 7 bases. The CDR3 sequence is CATSRDRWVVTGGNIQYF. For the CDR3, the DNA is TGTGCCACCAGCAGAGATCGGTGGGTAGTGACCGGGGGGAACATTCAGTACTTC.

The V and J genes are TRBV30 and TRBJ1-4; 8 bases map to TRBD1. Germline V lookup: CDR1 GTSNPN, CDR2 SVGIG (reference sequence). V gave up 1 base and J gave up 8 bases; unmatched junction bases: 12. The CDR3 covers 16 residues. This CDR3 is CAWSDYPTGEWEKLFF. As DNA, the CDR3 is TGTGCCTGGAGTGATTACCCGACAGGGGAATGGGAAAAACTGTTTTTT.

The V and J genes are TRBV7-9 and TRBJ2-7, with 10 nucleotides matching TRBD1. The CDR3 consists of 17 residues. The V segment lost 5 bases and the J segment 5 bases; nucleotides outside the gene matches: 15. The germline V gene encodes CDR1 SEHNR and CDR2 FQNEAQ (reference sequence). CDR3 sequence (DNA): TGTGCCAGCAGCCCTATCGAGACAGGGGGCTTCTCAGACGAGCAGTACTTC. Residues: CASSPIETGGFSDEQYF.

The chain recombines TRBV19 with TRBJ1-4; D is possibly TRBD1 (6 bases). Trimming shortened V by 4 bases and J by 6 bases, and 12 bases separated the two germline ends. From germline, CDR1 is LNHDA and CDR2 SQIVND (reference sequence). There are 14 residues in the CDR3. The CDR3 loop reads CASSKRTADEKLFF. In DNA form, the CDR3 reads TGTGCCAGTAGTAAGCGGACAGCGGATGAAAAACTGTTTTTT.

V and J are TRBV30 and TRBJ2-3; D is perhaps TRBD2 (6 bases). The CDR3 has 15 residues. V was cut by 2 bases and J by 4 bases, with 16 bases left in between. The germline CDR1 and CDR2 sequences are GTSNPN and SVGIG (reference sequence). The CDR3 protein is CAWSSRLGTADTQYF. CDR3 sequence (DNA): TGTGCCTGGAGTAGCCGACTAGGGACCGCAGATACGCAGTATTTT.